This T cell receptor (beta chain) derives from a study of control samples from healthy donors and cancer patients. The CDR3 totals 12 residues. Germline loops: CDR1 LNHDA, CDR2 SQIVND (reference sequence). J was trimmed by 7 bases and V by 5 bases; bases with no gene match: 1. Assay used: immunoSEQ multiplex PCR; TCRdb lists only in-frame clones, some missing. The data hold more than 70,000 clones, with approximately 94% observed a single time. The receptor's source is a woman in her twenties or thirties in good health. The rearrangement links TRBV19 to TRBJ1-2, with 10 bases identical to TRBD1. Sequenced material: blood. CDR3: CASSRQGAGYTF. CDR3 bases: TGTGCCAGTAGTCGACAGGGGGCTGGCTACACCTTC. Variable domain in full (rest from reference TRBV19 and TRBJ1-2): DGGITQSPKYLFRKEGQNVTLSCEQNLNHDAMYWYRQDPGQGLRLIYYSQIVNDFQKGDIAEGYSVSREKKESFPLTVTSAQKNPTAFYLCASSRQGAGYTFGSGTRLTVV.